This T cell receptor (beta chain) appears in the sequencing data of a study of T cell changes during pregnancy in multiple sclerosis. The assay was immunoSEQ multiplex PCR, and TCRdb's table has in-frame clones only and misses some. The sample shows 44,000 or so clones, more than 70% of them seen only once. This CDR3 spans 14 amino acids. CDR1 is KGHSY and CDR2 is FQNENV in the germline V gene. Trimming took off 1 base at V and 2 bases at J, with 8 bases between the two ends. The sequence was collected from a female donor in good health, enrolled as a control in a pregnancy study. J is TRBJ1-1 and V is TRBV16, with D perhaps TRBD1 (6 bases). Specimen: CD8+ T cells from peripheral blood mononuclear cells, collected after pregnancy. CDR3 nucleotides: TGTGCCAGCAGCCAATGGGACAAAAACACTGAAGCTTTCTTT. Protein: CASSQWDKNTEAFF.